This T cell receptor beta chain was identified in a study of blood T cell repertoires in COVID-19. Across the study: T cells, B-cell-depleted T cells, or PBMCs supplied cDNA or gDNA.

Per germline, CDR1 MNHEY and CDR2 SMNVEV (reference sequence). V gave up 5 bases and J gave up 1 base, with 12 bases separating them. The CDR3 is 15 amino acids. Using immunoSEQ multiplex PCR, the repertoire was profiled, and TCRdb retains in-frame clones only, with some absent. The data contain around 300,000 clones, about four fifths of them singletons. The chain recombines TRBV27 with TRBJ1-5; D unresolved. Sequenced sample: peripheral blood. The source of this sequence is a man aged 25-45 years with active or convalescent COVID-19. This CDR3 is CASSPGSTSNQPQHF. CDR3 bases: TGTGCCAGCAGTCCCGGGAGTACCAGCAATCAGCCCCAGCATTTT.